This T cell receptor beta chain was identified in a study of T cell repertoires in cytomegalovirus infection. About the study: Public TCR beta signatures were indicative of both CMV infection and a matching HLA type.

Germline assignment: CDR1 SGHTA and CDR2 FQGNSA. This CDR3 comprises 13 residues. V was shortened by 3 bases and J by 4 bases, with 10 bases between the two germline ends. This clonotype was found many times. The target antigen is unknown. TCRdb redid the calling of the reads with MiXCR, one entry per CDR3 protein. The sample carries some 110,000 distinct CDR3 sequences, about 31% recorded once. Findings and limits, study-wide: Based on cumulative public TCR beta family frequency, carriers of CMV plus the relevant HLA were identified.

Sequencing used CD8+ T cells from cultured PBMCs, obtained from culture after CMV antigen stimulation. V usage is TRBV7-2 and J usage is TRBJ2-7; D perhaps matches TRBD1 (6 bases). The receptor was isolated from a human donor in good health (CMV status not recorded). Some clones in this sample may be carry-over from other donors' samples. The CDR3 DNA reads TGTGCCAGCAGCTTCCCAGGGGCATACGAGCAGTACTTC. Residues: CASSFPGAYEQYF.